This T cell receptor beta chain stems from a study of identical twins. Study-wide points: Twins' excess sharing was less marked for out-of-frame beta sequences. Analyses of zero insertions could be partly confounded by invariant MAIT and iNKT cells. Models, which agreed with sharing between unrelated individuals, nonetheless underestimated the out-of-frame TCR alpha sharing seen in monozygotic twins. Memory repertoires lacked the insertion deficit that abundant cord blood beta clonotypes showed.

Trimming cost V 4 bases and J 4 bases, with 16 bases left between them. The CDR3 has 15 residues. Each CDR3 protein gets one entry after TCRdb re-called the 5' RACE reads with MiXCR. The sample yields 1.5 million to 2 million distinct CDR3 sequences, about 32% seen once. With regard to this clonotype: Its antigen remains unknown.

Sequencing was performed on cord blood. The sequence derives from a newborn girl in good health. The V gene is TRBV12-3 or TRBV12-4, the J gene TRBJ1-2; possibly TRBD1 for D (5 bases). CDR3 sequence (DNA): TGTGCCAGCAGTTCTGGGCAGGGAAGATTCTATGGCTACACCTTC. Encoded protein: CASSSGQGRFYGYTF.